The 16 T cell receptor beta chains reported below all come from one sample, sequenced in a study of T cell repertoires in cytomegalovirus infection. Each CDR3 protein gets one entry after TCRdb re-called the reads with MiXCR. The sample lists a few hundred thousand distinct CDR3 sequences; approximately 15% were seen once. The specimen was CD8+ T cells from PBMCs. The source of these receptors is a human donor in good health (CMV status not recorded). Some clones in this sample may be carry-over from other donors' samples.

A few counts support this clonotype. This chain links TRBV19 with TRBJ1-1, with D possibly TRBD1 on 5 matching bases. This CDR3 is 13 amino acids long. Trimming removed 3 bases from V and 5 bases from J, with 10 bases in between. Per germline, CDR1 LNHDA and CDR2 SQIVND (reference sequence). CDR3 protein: CASSIQGGTEAFF. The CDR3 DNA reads TGTGCCAGTAGTATTCAGGGAGGGACTGAAGCTTTCTTT.

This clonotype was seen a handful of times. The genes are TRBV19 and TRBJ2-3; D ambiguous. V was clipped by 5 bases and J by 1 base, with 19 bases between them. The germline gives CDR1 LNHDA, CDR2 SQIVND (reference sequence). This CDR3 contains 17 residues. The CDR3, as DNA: TGTGCCAGTAGTCTCCAGTCCCGTAGATACCGCACAGATACGCAGTATTTT. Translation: CASSLQSRRYRTDTQYF. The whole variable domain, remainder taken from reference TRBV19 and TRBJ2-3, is DGGITQSPKYLFRKEGQNVTLSCEQNLNHDAMYWYRQDPGQGLRLIYYSQIVNDFQKGDIAEGYSVSREKKESFPLTVTSAQKNPTAFYLCASSLQSRRYRTDTQYFGPGTRLTVL.

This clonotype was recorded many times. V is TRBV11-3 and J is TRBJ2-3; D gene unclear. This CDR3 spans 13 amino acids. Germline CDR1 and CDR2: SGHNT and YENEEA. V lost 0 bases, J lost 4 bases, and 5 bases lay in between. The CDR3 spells CASSLDVSDTQYF. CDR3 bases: TGTGCCAGCAGCTTAGACGTCTCAGATACGCAGTATTTT.

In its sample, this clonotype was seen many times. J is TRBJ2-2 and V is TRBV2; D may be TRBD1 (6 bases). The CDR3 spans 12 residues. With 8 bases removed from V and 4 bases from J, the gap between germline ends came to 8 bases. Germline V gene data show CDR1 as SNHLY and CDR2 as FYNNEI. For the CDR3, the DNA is TGTGCCAGCTCGGACAGCACCGGGGAGCTGTTTTTT. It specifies CASSDSTGELFF.

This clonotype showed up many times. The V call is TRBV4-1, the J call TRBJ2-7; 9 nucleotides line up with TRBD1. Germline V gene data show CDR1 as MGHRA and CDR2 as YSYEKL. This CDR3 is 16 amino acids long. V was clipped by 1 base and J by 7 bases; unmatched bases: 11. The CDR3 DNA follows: TGCGCCAGCAGCCAAGGTTCCGGGACAGGGAATCGGGAGCAGTACTTC. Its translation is CASSQGSGTGNREQYF.

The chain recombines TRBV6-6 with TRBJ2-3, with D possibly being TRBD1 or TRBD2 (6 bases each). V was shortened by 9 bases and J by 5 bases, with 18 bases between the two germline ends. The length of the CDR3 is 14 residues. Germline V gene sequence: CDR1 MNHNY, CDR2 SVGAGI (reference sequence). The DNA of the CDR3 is TGTGCCAGTACTAAAGGGGGGTTGGTAGATACGCAGTATTTT. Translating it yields CASTKGGLVDTQYF.

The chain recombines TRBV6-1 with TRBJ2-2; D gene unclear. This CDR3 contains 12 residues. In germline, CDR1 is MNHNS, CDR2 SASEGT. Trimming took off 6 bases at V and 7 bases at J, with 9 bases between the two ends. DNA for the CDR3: TGTGCCAGCAGAGAGGCGGACGGGGAGCTGTTTTTT. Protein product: CASREADGELFF.

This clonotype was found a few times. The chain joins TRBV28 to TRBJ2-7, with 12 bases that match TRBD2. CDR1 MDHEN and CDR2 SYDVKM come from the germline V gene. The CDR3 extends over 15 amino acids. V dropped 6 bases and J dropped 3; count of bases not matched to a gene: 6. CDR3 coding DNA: TGTGCCAGCAGGGAACTAGCGGGGGGCCTCTACGAGCAGTACTTC. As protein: CASRELAGGLYEQYF.

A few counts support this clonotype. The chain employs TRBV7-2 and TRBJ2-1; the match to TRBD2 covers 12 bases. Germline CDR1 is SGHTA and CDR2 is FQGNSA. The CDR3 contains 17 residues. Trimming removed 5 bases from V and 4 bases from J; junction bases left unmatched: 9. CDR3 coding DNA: TGTGCCAGCAGCCCCCCTAGCGGGGGGGCTATATACAATGAGCAGTTCTTC. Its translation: CASSPPSGGAIYNEQFF.

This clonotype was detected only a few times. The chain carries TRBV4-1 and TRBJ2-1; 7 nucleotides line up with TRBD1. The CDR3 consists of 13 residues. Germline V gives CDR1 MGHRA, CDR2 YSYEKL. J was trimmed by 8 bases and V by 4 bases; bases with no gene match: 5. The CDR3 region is CASSPPQGDEQFF. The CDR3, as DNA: TGCGCCAGCAGCCCACCCCAGGGGGATGAGCAGTTCTTC.

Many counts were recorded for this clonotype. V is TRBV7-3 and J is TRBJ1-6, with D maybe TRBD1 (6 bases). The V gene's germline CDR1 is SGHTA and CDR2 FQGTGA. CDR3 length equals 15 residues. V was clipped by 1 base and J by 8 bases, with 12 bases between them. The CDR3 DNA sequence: TGTGCCAGCAGCTTAATCCGGGGGCGGGATTCACCCCTCCACTTT. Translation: CASSLIRGRDSPLHF.

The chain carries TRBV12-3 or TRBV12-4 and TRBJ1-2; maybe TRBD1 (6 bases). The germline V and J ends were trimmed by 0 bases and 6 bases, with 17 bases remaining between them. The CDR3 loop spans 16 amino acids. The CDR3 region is CASSLALIGQGHGYTF. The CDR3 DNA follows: TGTGCCAGCAGTTTAGCGCTAATCGGGCAGGGGCATGGCTACACCTTC.

The chain's CDR3 is CASSHRTGSGANVLTF. CDR3 coding DNA: TGCGCCAGCAGCCATCGGACGGGCTCTGGGGCCAACGTCCTGACTTTC. V usage is TRBV4-1 and J usage is TRBJ2-6; D call uncertain. The CDR3 has 16 residues. Trimming shortened V by 3 bases and J by 0 bases, and 9 bases separated the two germline ends. CDR1 and CDR2 from the germline V gene are MGHRA and YSYEKL.

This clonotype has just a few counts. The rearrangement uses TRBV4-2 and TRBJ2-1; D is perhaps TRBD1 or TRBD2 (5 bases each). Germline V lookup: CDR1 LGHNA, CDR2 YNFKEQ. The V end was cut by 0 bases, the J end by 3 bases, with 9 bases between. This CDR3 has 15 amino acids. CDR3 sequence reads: CASSQDLGDYNEQFF. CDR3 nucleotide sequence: TGTGCCAGCAGCCAAGATCTGGGGGACTACAATGAGCAGTTCTTC.

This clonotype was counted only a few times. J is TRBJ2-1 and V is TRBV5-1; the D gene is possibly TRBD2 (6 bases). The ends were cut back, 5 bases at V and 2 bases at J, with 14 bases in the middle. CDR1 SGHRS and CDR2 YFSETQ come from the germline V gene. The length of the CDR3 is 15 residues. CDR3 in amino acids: CASRGEETTYNEQFF. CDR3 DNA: TGCGCCAGCAGGGGGGAGGAGACAACCTACAATGAGCAGTTCTTC.

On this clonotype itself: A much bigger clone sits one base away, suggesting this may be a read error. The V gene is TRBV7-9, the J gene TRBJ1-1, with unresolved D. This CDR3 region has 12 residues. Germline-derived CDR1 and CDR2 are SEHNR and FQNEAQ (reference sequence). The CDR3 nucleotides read TGTGCCAACAGCTTAGACGCCACTGAAGCTTTCTTT. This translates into CANSLDATEAFF.